This T cell receptor beta chain was sequenced during a study of blood T cell repertoires in COVID-19. About the research overall: Specimens from acute and convalescent COVID-19 originated in the United States, Italy and Spain. Nucleic acid was either cDNA or gDNA, and it came from T cells, B-cell-depleted T cells, or PBMCs.

Original data processing: Reference gene primer amplification yielded estimated nucleated cell counts. Sequencing was performed with immunoSEQ multiplex PCR; in TCRdb, only in-frame clones are kept and a portion is missing. That table furnishes V, J and clone size, whereas the DNA furnished D and trimming. Of about 190,000 clones in the sample, 70% to 85% were seen once. Patients at the Seattle site were enrolled during active infection and followed longitudinally. The germline V gene has CDR1 SEHNR and CDR2 FQNEAQ (reference sequence). The CDR3 has 17 amino acids. This clone occurred once. One junction end does not reproduce the germline sequence, and a read error may be involved.

The source material was peripheral blood. This sequence originates from an older man with COVID-19, enrolled during active disease. This chain links TRBV7-9 with TRBJ1-2; 11 nucleotides match TRBD1. CDR3 amino acids: CASSLDARDRGNSGYTF. Here the CDR3 DNA reads TGTGCCAGCAGCTTAGACGCCCGGGACAGGGGGAACTCTGGCTACACCTTC.